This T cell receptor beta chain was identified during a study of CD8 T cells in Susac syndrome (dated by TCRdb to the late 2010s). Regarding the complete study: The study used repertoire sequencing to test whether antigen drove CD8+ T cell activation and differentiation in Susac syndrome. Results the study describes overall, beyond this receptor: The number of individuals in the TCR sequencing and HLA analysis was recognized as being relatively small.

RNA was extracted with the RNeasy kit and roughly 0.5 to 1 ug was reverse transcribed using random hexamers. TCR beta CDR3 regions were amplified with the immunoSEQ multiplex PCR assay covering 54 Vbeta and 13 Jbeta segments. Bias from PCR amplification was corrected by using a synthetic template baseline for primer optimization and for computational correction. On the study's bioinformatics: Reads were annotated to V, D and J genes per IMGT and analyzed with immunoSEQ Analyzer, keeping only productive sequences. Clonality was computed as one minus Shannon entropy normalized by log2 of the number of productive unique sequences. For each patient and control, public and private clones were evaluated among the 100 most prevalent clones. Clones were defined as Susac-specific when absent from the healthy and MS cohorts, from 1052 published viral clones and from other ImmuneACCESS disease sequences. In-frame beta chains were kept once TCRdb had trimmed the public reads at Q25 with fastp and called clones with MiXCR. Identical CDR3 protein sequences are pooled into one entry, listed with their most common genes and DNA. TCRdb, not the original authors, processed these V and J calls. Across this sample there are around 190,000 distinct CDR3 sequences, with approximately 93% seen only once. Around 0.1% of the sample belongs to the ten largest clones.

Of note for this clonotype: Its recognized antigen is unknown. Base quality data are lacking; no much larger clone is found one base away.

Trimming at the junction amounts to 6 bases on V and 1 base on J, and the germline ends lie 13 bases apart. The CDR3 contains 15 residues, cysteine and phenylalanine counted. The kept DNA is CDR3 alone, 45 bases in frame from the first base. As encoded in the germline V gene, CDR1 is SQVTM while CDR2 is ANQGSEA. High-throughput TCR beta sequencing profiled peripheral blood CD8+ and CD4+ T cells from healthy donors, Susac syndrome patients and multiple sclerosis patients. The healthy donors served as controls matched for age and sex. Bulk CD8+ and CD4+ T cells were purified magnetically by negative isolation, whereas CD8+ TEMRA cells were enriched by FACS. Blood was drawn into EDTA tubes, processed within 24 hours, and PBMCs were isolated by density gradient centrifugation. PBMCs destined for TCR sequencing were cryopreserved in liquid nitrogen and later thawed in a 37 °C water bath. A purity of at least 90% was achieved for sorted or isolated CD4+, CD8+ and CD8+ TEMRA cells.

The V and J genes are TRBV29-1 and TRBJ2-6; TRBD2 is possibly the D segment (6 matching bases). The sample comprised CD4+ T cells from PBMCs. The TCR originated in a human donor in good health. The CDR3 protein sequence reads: CSVNNGGSGANVLTF. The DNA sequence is TGCAGCGTGAACAATGGGGGGTCTGGGGCCAACGTCCTGACTTTC.